Following are 18 T cell receptor beta chains from one sample sequenced in a study of Ad26.COV2.S vaccination and SARS-CoV-2 variants. The treatment was: approximately 18 received Ad26.COV2.S at low or high dose, single or two shots; roughly five received placebo; per-sample allocation not given. Sampling happened 63 days after the first vaccine or placebo injection. Profiling relied on immunoSEQ multiplex PCR, and the TCRdb table lists in-frame clones only, not all of them. Counted here are hundreds of thousands of clones, about 90% occurring once; the ten biggest clones make up around 1.7%. The source was peripheral blood, collected in a trial of Ad26.COV2.S vaccine versus placebo. These receptors all stem from a person aged 18-65 years who received the Ad26.COV2.S COVID-19 vaccine or a placebo.

This clone is a singleton in its sample. The CDR3 region is CASGDRTGSYEQYF. In DNA form, the CDR3 reads TGTGCTAGTGGTGACCGGACAGGGTCCTACGAGCAGTACTTC. The chain recombines TRBV12-5 with TRBJ2-7; TRBD1 matches at 8 bases. Trimming took 5 bases from V and 1 from J; bases not matched to a gene: 4. Germline-derived CDR1 and CDR2 are LGHNT and FRNRAP. The CDR3 totals 14 residues.

The chain combines TRBV4-1 with TRBJ2-5, with 11 bases lining up with TRBD2. Germline V gene data show CDR1 as MGHRA and CDR2 as YSYEKL. V shed 0 bases and J 5 bases; nucleotides not matched to a gene: 11. This CDR3 comprises 18 residues. The CDR3 nucleotides are TGCGCCAGCAGCCAAGATACGGTAGCGGGGGGGCAGCTGGAGACCCAGTACTTC. It is translated as CASSQDTVAGGQLETQYF.

This clone was detected a few times. The same CDR3 can be traced to other DNA sequences in this sample. The genes are TRBV6-6 and TRBJ1-5; D ambiguous. The CDR3 consists of 13 residues. The V gene's germline CDR1 is MNHNY and CDR2 SVGAGI (reference sequence). Trimming left V 0 bases short and J 5 bases short, with 5 bases between. CDR3 protein: CASSYSRDQPQHF. CDR3 sequence (DNA): TGTGCCAGCAGTTACTCGCGCGATCAGCCCCAGCATTTT.

In the case of this clone: Other DNA sequences within the sample encode an identical CDR3. The chain uses TRBV7-9 and TRBJ1-4; 8 bases are shared with TRBD1. This CDR3 region has 15 residues. CDR1 and CDR2 (germline): SEHNR, FQNEAQ (reference sequence). Trimming took 6 bases from V and 0 from J; bases not matched to a gene: 3. The CDR3 DNA follows: TGTGCCAGCAGTCCACAGGGGGCAACTAATGAAAAACTGTTTTTT. Residues: CASSPQGATNEKLFF. The variable domain in full, completed from reference TRBV7-9 and TRBJ1-4, reads DTGVSQNPRHKITKRGQNVTFRCDPISEHNRLYWYRQTLGQGPEFLTYFQNEAQLEKSRLLSDRFSAERPKGSFSTLEIQRTEQGDSAMYLCASSPQGATNEKLFFGSGTQLSVL.

The chain links TRBV9 to TRBJ2-1, with 7 bases fitting TRBD2. CDR1 and CDR2 from the germline V gene are SGDLS and YYNGEE. J was trimmed by 4 bases and V by 4 bases; bases with no gene match: 5. The CDR3 sequence is 14 residues long. CDR3 bases: TGTGCCAGCAGCCCAACGGGGGGTTACAATGAGCAGTTCTTC. Its protein product is CASSPTGGYNEQFF.

The chain joins TRBV10-2 to TRBJ1-1, with TRBD1 matching 10 bases. From germline, CDR1 is WSHSY and CDR2 SAAADI. The CDR3 spans 13 residues. V shed 0 bases, J shed 10 bases, and the junction held 2 bases outside the gene matches. CDR3 bases: TGCGCCAGCAGTGAGTCGACAGGGGGCAGAGCTTTCTTT. As protein: CASSESTGGRAFF.

The rearrangement links TRBV10-2 to TRBJ2-2; D possibly uses TRBD1 or TRBD2 (5 bases each). The germline V and J ends were trimmed by 8 bases and 3 bases, with 13 bases remaining between them. The germline CDR1 and CDR2 sequences are WSHSY and SAAADI. The CDR3 contains 14 residues. CDR3 sequence (DNA): TGCGCCAGCGGGGGTGGGCACGACACCGGGGAGCTGTTTTTT. Translation gives CASGGGHDTGELFF.

The genes are TRBV5-1 and TRBJ2-7, with a weak D call TRBD1 (5 bases). Germline loops: CDR1 SGHRS, CDR2 YFSETQ. Trimming took 2 bases from V and 5 from J, leaving 14 bases between them. The CDR3 is made up of 14 amino acids. CDR3 in amino acids: CASSLTGVRDEQYF. DNA for the CDR3: TGCGCCAGCAGCTTAACAGGTGTTCGGGACGAGCAGTACTTC.

This clone was detected a few times. This chain connects TRBV7-2 to TRBJ2-7; D is perhaps TRBD1 (5 bases). Germline V lookup: CDR1 SGHTA, CDR2 FQGNSA. Trimming left V 0 bases short and J 5 bases short, with 8 bases between. The CDR3 sequence is 13 residues long. The chain's CDR3 is CASSLALGHEQYF. Here the CDR3 DNA reads TGTGCCAGCAGCTTAGCTTTGGGGCACGAGCAGTACTTC.

CDR3 sequence: CASSPPGANVLTF. CDR3 bases: TGTGCCAGCTCACCACCTGGGGCCAACGTCCTGACTTTC. The rearrangement links TRBV18 to TRBJ2-6; D is uncertain. The germline CDR1 and CDR2 sequences are KGHSH and LQKENI. The CDR3 loop spans 13 amino acids. Trimming took 0 bases from V and 3 from J, leaving 0 bases between them. Full variable domain (outside the CDR3, taken from reference TRBV18 and TRBJ2-6): NAGVMQNPRHLVRRRGQEARLRCSPMKGHSHVYWYRQLPEEGLKFMVYLQKENIIDESGMPKERFSAEFPKEGPSILRIQQVVRGDSAAYFCASSPPGANVLTFGAGSRLTVL.

This chain uses TRBV19 with TRBJ2-3; TRBD2 agrees at 7 bases. The CDR3 spans 16 residues. Trimming took 1 base from V and 2 from J; bases not matched to a gene: 6. Germline loops: CDR1 LNHDA, CDR2 SQIVND (reference sequence). The CDR3 DNA sequence: TGTGCCAGTAGTATAGTCGGTAGCGGGTACACAGATACGCAGTATTTT. Translating it yields CASSIVGSGYTDTQYF.

J is TRBJ2-5 and V is TRBV30, with TRBD1 matching over 11 bases. The CDR3 sequence is 17 residues long. Germline V gene sequence: CDR1 GTSNPN, CDR2 SVGIG (reference sequence). V shed 1 base, J shed 4 bases, and the junction held 11 bases outside the gene matches. The CDR3 DNA reads as TGTGCCTGGAGTGGTGGGACAGGGGGACCCCTAGGAGAGACCCAGTACTTC. This codes for CAWSGGTGGPLGETQYF. Based on the CDR3 plus reference TRBV30 and TRBJ2-5, the full variable domain is SQTIHQWPATLVQPVGSPLSLECTVEGTSNPNLYWYRQAAGRGLQLLFYSVGIGQISSEVPQNLSASRPQDRQFILSSKKLLLSDSGFYLCAWSGGTGGPLGETQYFGPGTRLLVL.

The rearrangement joins TRBV3-1 (or the pseudogene TRBV3-2) to TRBJ2-3; no clear D. V was trimmed by 0 bases and J by 6 bases, leaving 16 bases between them. CDR3 size: 16 residues. Germline V gives CDR1 LGHDT, CDR2 YNNKEL (reference sequence). In DNA, the CDR3 is TGTGCCAGCAGCCAAGATTTTTGGCAGCGACCGGATACGCAGTATTTT. This codes for CASSQDFWQRPDTQYF.

The chain uses TRBV3-1 (or the pseudogene TRBV3-2) and TRBJ1-2; D not resolved. The germline V gene has CDR1 LGHDT and CDR2 YNNKEL (reference sequence). V shed 0 bases and J shed 5 bases, with 10 bases lying between them. The CDR3 consists of 14 residues. DNA for the CDR3: TGTGCCAGCAGCCAAGATTGGAATGGTTATGGCTACACCTTC. Its protein product is CASSQDWNGYGYTF.

The V call is TRBV10-3, the J call TRBJ2-3, with 9 bases identical to TRBD2. CDR3 size: 17 residues. Losses at the gene ends were 3 bases for V and 1 base for J; bases not matched to a gene: 8. Germline CDR1 and CDR2: ENHRY and SYGVKD. The CDR3 loop reads CAISDLPSGDRTDTQYF. The CDR3 DNA reads as TGTGCCATCAGTGATCTCCCTAGCGGGGACCGCACAGATACGCAGTATTTT.

As regards this clone: The junction differs from germline at one of its ends, possibly a read error. The gene calls are TRBV20-1 and TRBJ2-7, with 12 positions matching TRBD2. Germline CDR1 and CDR2: DFQATT and SNEGSKA (reference sequence). This CDR3 spans 11 amino acids. CDR3 DNA: TGCAGTGCTACGACTAGCGGGGGAGGTGTTTTC. This codes for CSATTSGGGVF.

V gene TRBV6-5 combines with J gene TRBJ2-5, with 9 bases that match TRBD1. With 10 bases clipped from V and 5 bases from J, the junction kept 14 bases outside the gene matches. The V gene's germline CDR1 is MNHEY and CDR2 SVGAGI. The CDR3 loop spans 15 amino acids. DNA of the CDR3: TGTGCCACAGACAGGATAAGACAGGGGGGTGAGACCCAGTACTTC. Amino acids: CATDRIRQGGETQYF.

This sequence joins TRBV30 and TRBJ2-1, with D possibly TRBD2 on 6 matching bases. Per the germline V gene, CDR1 is GTSNPN and CDR2 is SVGIG (reference sequence). With 0 bases removed from V and 5 bases from J, the gap between germline ends came to 8 bases. The CDR3 is made up of 13 amino acids. DNA for the CDR3: TGTGCCTGGAGTGTACGGAGGGACAATGAGCAGTTCTTC. This gives the protein CAWSVRRDNEQFF.